This is a list of T cell receptor beta chains from one sample in a study. TCRdb reprocessed the RT-PCR reads with MiXCR, giving one entry per CDR3 protein. This table has fewer than 800,000 distinct CDR3 sequences, around 14% appearing once. The sample comprised memory CD4+ T cells from blood. These receptors all come from a female donor in good health, serving as a healthy control. Both conserved end residues are part of each CDR3. The D gene is left open where the match is weak. Only some rows state a clone size, as once, few, many or a class for expanded clones.

>TRBV2|few|TRBD1|TRBJ1-1
TGTGCCAGCAGAGGACAGGCGATCGCCGCTGAAGCTTTCTTT
CASRGQAIAAEAFF
>TRBV9|-|-|TRBJ2-3
TGTGCCAGCAGCGTAGAGGGGGTTACGCAGTATTTT
CASSVEGVTQYF
>TRBV9|-|-|TRBJ2-6
TGTGCCAGCAGCCCGGCCGGCCAGACTTCTGGGGCCAACGTCCTGACTTTC
CASSPAGQTSGANVLTF
>TRBV12-3/TRBV12-4|few|-|TRBJ1-1
TGTGCCAGCAGTTTTACAGCCCCCTGGGTTACTGAAGCTTTCTTT
CASSFTAPWVTEAFF
>TRBV5-5|-|-|TRBJ2-1
TGTGCCAGCAGCTTTAATTCGGGGTCTGGTGAGCAGTTCTTC
CASSFNSGSGEQFF
>TRBV14|-|TRBD1|TRBJ2-1
TGTGCCAGCAGCCAGAACACAGGGGGAAGGCAGTTCTTC
CASSQNTGGRQFF
>TRBV12-3/TRBV12-4|few|TRBD1|TRBJ2-5
TGTGCCAGCACCCAGGGGACAGGAAAGATACAAGAGACCCAGTACTTC
CASTQGTGKIQETQYF
>TRBV7-9|few|TRBD1|TRBJ2-7
TGTGCCAGCAGCCAGGACAGGGGGACGCACTTC
CASSQDRGTHF
>TRBV2|few|-|TRBJ1-2
TGTGCCAGCAGCGCTTCTGTAACTATGGTCGGCTACACCTTC
CASSASVTMVGYTF
>TRBV10-3|many|TRBD1|TRBJ2-7
TGTGCCATCAGCTGGACCGGGACAGGGGACTCCTACGAGCAGTACTTC
CAISWTGTGDSYEQYF
>TRBV7-2|-|TRBD2|TRBJ2-2
TGTGCCAGCAGCTCCCGACTCCTGACGGGGGGAACCGGGGAGCTGTTTTTT
CASSSRLLTGGTGELFF
>TRBV20-1|-|-|TRBJ1-2
TGCAGTGCCTATGACCAGTACTATGGCTACACCTTC
CSAYDQYYGYTF
>TRBV10-3|many|-|TRBJ2-1
TGTGCCATCAGTGAGTCCAGCTACAATGAGCAGTTCTTC
CAISESSYNEQFF
>TRBV7-3|-|-|TRBJ2-2
TGTGCCAGCAGCATCCCCTTCCCAGTAGAGGAGCTGTTTTTT
CASSIPFPVEELFF
>TRBV5-1|many|-|TRBJ2-6
TGCGCCAGCAGCTGGGAACCGAGCTCTGGGGCCAACGTCCTGACTTTC
CASSWEPSSGANVLTF
>TRBV5-1|many|-|TRBJ1-5
TGCGCCAGCAGCTTGAACGGCGATCTCGGGCCCCAGCATTTT
CASSLNGDLGPQHF
>TRBV20-1|many|-|TRBJ1-4
TGCAGTGCTAGAGATGCATTGAGGGGTAGTGAAAAACTGTTTTTT
CSARDALRGSEKLFF
>TRBV7-2|-|TRBD2|TRBJ2-3
TGTGCCAGCAGTTTCCTAGCGGGAGTGAATACGCAGTATTTT
CASSFLAGVNTQYF
>TRBV20-1|-|-|TRBJ1-3
TGCAGTGCTAGAGACAACAGGGTAGCTGGAAACACCATATATTTT
CSARDNRVAGNTIYF
>TRBV27|-|-|TRBJ1-1
TGTGCCAGCAGTTTATGGGGGGTCACTGAAGCTTTCTTT
CASSLWGVTEAFF
>TRBV29-1|-|-|TRBJ2-1
TGCAGCGTTCCCGGGCCCTTCTTGGCTTCTTACAATGAGCAGTTCTTC
CSVPGPFLASYNEQFF
>TRBV10-3|few|-|TRBJ1-6
TGTGCCATCAGTGAGTCGACGGTAGTCTATAATTCACCCCTCCACTTT
CAISESTVVYNSPLHF
>TRBV11-3|-|TRBD2|TRBJ2-1
TGTGCCAGCAGCTTGGCGGGGGGGACACCCTACAATGAGCAGTTCTTC
CASSLAGGTPYNEQFF
>TRBV20-1|-|-|TRBJ2-1
TGCAGTGCTAGATACGAAGAGCAGTTCTTC
CSARYEEQFF
>TRBV5-5|few|TRBD2|TRBJ2-5
TGTGCCAGCAGCTTGGGGTCCCTAGCGGGCTACCAAGAGACCCAGTACTTC
CASSLGSLAGYQETQYF
>TRBV29-1|few|TRBD1|TRBJ1-6
TGCAGCGTTGATGCGCGACAGGGAATCGGGTATAATTCACCCCTCCACTTT
CSVDARQGIGYNSPLHF
>TRBV20-1|few|-|TRBJ1-2
TGCAGTGCTCGCCTCGGGACGGGACTGACCTACACCTTC
CSARLGTGLTYTF
>TRBV7-2|few|-|TRBJ2-2
TGTGCCAGCAGCCCCCGCACAGGGACCGGGGAGCTGTTTTTT
CASSPRTGTGELFF
>TRBV7-3|-|TRBD1|TRBJ2-1
TGTGCCAGCAGCCGACAGGGCGGTGAGCAGTTCTTC
CASSRQGGEQFF
>TRBV12-3/TRBV12-4|many|TRBD1|TRBJ2-7
TGTGCCAGCAGTTCCTGGACAGGGGTCTCCTACGAGCAGTACTTC
CASSSWTGVSYEQYF
>TRBV2|-|-|TRBJ1-5
TGTGCCAGCACCAGGGCCGTTAGCAATCAGCCCCAGCATTTT
CASTRAVSNQPQHF
>TRBV24-1|few|-|TRBJ2-3
TGTGCCACCAGTGATTCCACCGGACTGGATGGCGCAGATACGCAGTATTTT
CATSDSTGLDGADTQYF
>TRBV7-2|few|-|TRBJ2-3
TGTGCCATCGAATCCACGGGACATAGCACAGATACGCAGTATTTT
CAIESTGHSTDTQYF
>TRBV12-3/TRBV12-4|many|TRBD1|TRBJ1-2
TGTGCCAGCAGGGCCGACAGGGAAAGCGGCTACACCTTC
CASRADRESGYTF
>TRBV20-1|few|TRBD1|TRBJ2-7
TGCAGTGCTAGTACAGGGGCGGCCGAGCAGTACTTC
CSASTGAAEQYF
>TRBV6-1|many|TRBD2|TRBJ2-5
TGTGCCATCCAATCCGGGACTAGCGGGAGGGAGACCCAGTACTTC
CAIQSGTSGRETQYF
>TRBV3-1|-|-|TRBJ2-1
TGTGCCAGCAGCCAAGGTCTGGGGGTGACGGATGAGCAGTTCTTC
CASSQGLGVTDEQFF
>TRBV9|-|-|TRBJ1-5
TGTGCCAGCAGCTCGCAAGGTGGGCCGAGTCAGCCCCAGCATTTT
CASSSQGGPSQPQHF